This T cell receptor beta chain was recorded in a study of T cells after yellow fever vaccination. This clonotype came up a few times. What it recognizes is unknown. They built TCR cDNA with 5'RACE template switching, a step that put in a universal primer site and UMIs. MiXCR, applied by TCRdb to the 5' RACE reads, yields one record per CDR3 protein. Altogether roughly 500,000 distinct CDR3 sequences are present, 15% to 20% being singletons, with the ten largest covering more than 13%. The CDR3 has 15 amino acids. Looked up from germline, CDR1 is MNHEY and CDR2 is SVGAGI. V dropped 4 bases and J dropped 4 bases, with 16 bases sitting between them. Study-wide results and limits: Most clones from primary vaccination resurfaced after the booster (96% CD4, around 91% CD8). From the bulk population, abundant clonotypes could contaminate and appear within FACS-sorted repertoires.

The source of this sequence is a man aged 25-40 years who received the YFV17D yellow fever vaccine. This chain links TRBV6-5 with TRBJ2-5; D may match TRBD1 or TRBD2 (5 bases each). The sample consisted of PBMCs, taken 15 days after the yellow fever booster vaccination. CDR3 in DNA: TGTGCCAGCAGTTCCCCGGGACCCCCGGCAGAGACCCAGTACTTC. Protein: CASSSPGPPAETQYF.